These T cell receptor beta chains were read from a single sample in a study of identical twins. TCRdb re-analysed the 5' RACE reads in MiXCR, keeping a single row per CDR3 protein. This sample yields some 500,000 distinct CDR3 sequences, of which more than 13% are seen a single time; approximately 0.98% belongs to the top ten. These sequences were also reported in another study, on yellow fever vaccine responses in identical twins.

Sequences were obtained from CD4+ T cells sorted from blood. Receptor source: a woman aged 18-29 years in good health. Each CDR3 is given with its conserved first and last residue. Fields, in order: V gene, D gene, clone size, J gene, CDR3 DNA, CDR3 protein. The D gene is left open where the match is weak. Rows may omit the clone size; those that give it use once, few, many or a size class.

TRBV5-1	TRBD2	many	TRBJ2-1	TGCGCCAGCAGCGGTGGGACTAGCGGGGGGGCGTGGTACAATGAGCAGTTCTTC	CASSGGTSGGAWYNEQFF
TRBV3-1	TRBD2	-	TRBJ2-5	TGTGCCAGCAGCCAGCTAGCGGGGTGGGGTCAAGAGACCCAGTACTTC	CASSQLAGWGQETQYF
TRBV27	TRBD1	few	TRBJ1-4	TGTGCCAGCAGTTTGGTACAGGGGAACGGAAAACTGTTTTTT	CASSLVQGNGKLFF
TRBV5-1	TRBD1	many	TRBJ2-7	TGCGCCAGCAGCCTCGGACAGGGCATCCTTAAGGTCGAGCAGTACTTC	CASSLGQGILKVEQYF
TRBV5-6	-	-	TRBJ2-7	TGTGCCAGCAAGAGACAGGACTCCTACGAGCAGTACTTC	CASKRQDSYEQYF
TRBV4-1	-	few	TRBJ2-2	TGCGCCAGCAGCCAAGATGTCTCGACAGCGAACACCGGGGAGCTGTTTTTT	CASSQDVSTANTGELFF
TRBV20-1	-	-	TRBJ2-3	TGCAGTGCTAGAGCTCTTAGCACAGATACGCAGTATTTT	CSARALSTDTQYF
TRBV7-9	-	many	TRBJ1-5	TGTGCCAGCAGCTCCACCAATCAGCCCCAGCATTTT	CASSSTNQPQHF
TRBV30	-	-	TRBJ2-5	TGTGCCTGGAATCAGCAGAAACAAGAGACCCAGTACTTC	CAWNQQKQETQYF
TRBV7-2	TRBD1	-	TRBJ2-5	TGTGCCAGCAGCCCCGGTGGACAGGGAGAGACCCAGTACTTC	CASSPGGQGETQYF
TRBV9	-	-	TRBJ2-7	TGTGCCAGCAGCGAGGGGAGGCAAGGCTACGAGCAGTACTTC	CASSEGRQGYEQYF
TRBV20-1	TRBD2	-	TRBJ2-1	TGCAGTGCAGAGGGACTAGCGGACAATGAGCAGTTCTTC	CSAEGLADNEQFF
TRBV3-1	-	many	TRBJ1-5	TGTGCCAGCAGCCAAGGGGGTGTGGGTCAGCCCCAGCATTTT	CASSQGGVGQPQHF
TRBV19	TRBD1	few	TRBJ2-3	TGTGCCAGTAGTATCCGTGAAGCAGGGGGCGCAGATACGCAGTATTTT	CASSIREAGGADTQYF
TRBV27	TRBD1	few	TRBJ2-7	TGTGCCAGCAGGTGGACAGGGGGTTCCTACGAGCAGTACTTC	CASRWTGGSYEQYF
TRBV5-4	-	-	TRBJ2-3	TGTGCCAGCAGCTTGGTGGTAGGAAAAGGAGATACGCAGTATTTT	CASSLVVGKGDTQYF
TRBV7-2	-	many	TRBJ2-7	TGTGCCAGCAGCTTAGGGGGGATCTCCTACGAGCAGTACTTC	CASSLGGISYEQYF
TRBV15	-	-	TRBJ2-2	TGTGCCACCAGCAGAGACGTAGGAGCGACGAACACCGGGGAGCTGTTTTTT	CATSRDVGATNTGELFF
TRBV3-1	-	-	TRBJ2-2	TGTGCCAGCAGCCAAGTTTCAGTTGACACCGGGGAGCTGTTTTTT	CASSQVSVDTGELFF
TRBV7-2	-	few	TRBJ2-7	TGTGCCAGCAGCCCAACAGGGATGGCCTACGAGCAGTACTTC	CASSPTGMAYEQYF
TRBV20-1	-	-	TRBJ2-5	TGCAGTGCACGGGGTGTAAGGGAGTCAGAGACCCAGTACTTC	CSARGVRESETQYF
TRBV12-3/TRBV12-4	-	few	TRBJ1-2	TGTGCCAGCAGTTTAAACCTAAACTATGGCTACACCTTC	CASSLNLNYGYTF
TRBV25-1	TRBD2	-	TRBJ2-7	TGTGCCAGCAGGCAAGCGGGGGGACACTACGAGCAGTACTTC	CASRQAGGHYEQYF
TRBV20-1	TRBD2	-	TRBJ2-1	TGCAGTGCTTGGTCGGGAGGGAGCTATGAGCAGTTCTTC	CSAWSGGSYEQFF
TRBV30	TRBD1	-	TRBJ1-5	TGTGCCTGGAGTGAGGGGGCAGTGCAGCCCCAGCATTTT	CAWSEGAVQPQHF
TRBV20-1	-	few	TRBJ1-2	TGCAGTGCTAGAGATCCTTCAGGGAGGGCTGGCTACACCTTC	CSARDPSGRAGYTF
TRBV4-3	-	-	TRBJ2-3	TGCGCCAGCAGCCTCCAGGGGTCCGAGGATACGCAGTATTTT	CASSLQGSEDTQYF
TRBV29-1	TRBD2	-	TRBJ2-3	TGCAGCGCCAAGAGGTTAGCGGGAGCAAGCACAGATACGCAGTATTTT	CSAKRLAGASTDTQYF
TRBV9	TRBD1	-	TRBJ2-5	TGTGCCAGCAGCGTAGATTCCGGGACAGCGTACCAAGAGACCCAGTACTTC	CASSVDSGTAYQETQYF
TRBV5-6	-	few	TRBJ2-1	TGTGCCAGCAGCTACTGGGGGAGCTCCTACAATGAGCAGTTCTTC	CASSYWGSSYNEQFF
TRBV6-2/TRBV6-3	TRBD1	few	TRBJ2-2	TGTGCCAGCAGTCTCTGGACAGGATTGAACACCGGGGAGCTGTTTTTT	CASSLWTGLNTGELFF
TRBV5-5	TRBD2	many	TRBJ2-3	TGTGCCAGCAGCTTAACGGGGGGTTCGGATACGCAGTATTTT	CASSLTGGSDTQYF
TRBV10-3	-	-	TRBJ2-5	TGTGCCATCCGATCGGACCAGGGGACCCAGTACTTC	CAIRSDQGTQYF
TRBV20-1	TRBD2	-	TRBJ2-1	TGCAGTGCTAGTTCCTCTGGGCGGGAGAACTACAATGAGCAGTTCTTC	CSASSSGRENYNEQFF
TRBV5-1	TRBD2	-	TRBJ2-3	TGCGCCAGCAGCTTGGCAGGGACTAGCGGGGCAGATACGCAGTATTTT	CASSLAGTSGADTQYF
TRBV7-9	-	-	TRBJ2-1	TGTGCCAGCAGCTTAGCATCGGGGGCCAGGGGCAATGAGCAGTTCTTC	CASSLASGARGNEQFF
TRBV6-5	-	few	TRBJ1-4	TGTGCCAGCAGTTACGGGGGGATTAATGAAAAACTGTTTTTT	CASSYGGINEKLFF
TRBV2	TRBD1	few	TRBJ2-7	TGTGCCAGCAGTGCCGGTGCAGGGGGCGCCTACGAGCAGTACTTC	CASSAGAGGAYEQYF
TRBV9	TRBD2	-	TRBJ2-3	TGTGCCAGCAGACCAACTAGCGGCAGTTCCGATACGCAGTATTTT	CASRPTSGSSDTQYF
TRBV19	-	once	TRBJ2-4	TGTGCCAGTAGGGGACACAACGAAAACATTCAGTACTTC	CASRGHNENIQYF
TRBV3-1	-	-	TRBJ1-2	TGTGCCAGCAGCCCTACCTCTACCAGACAGTATGGCTACACCTTC	CASSPTSTRQYGYTF
TRBV27	-	-	TRBJ2-7	TGTGCCAGCAGCTTTGCTCCGAGGGTCGAGCAGTACTTC	CASSFAPRVEQYF